This T cell receptor beta chain came from a study of T-cell reconstitution after alpha-beta-depleted transplantation in children. General study findings and limits: Approximately two months post-transplant, alpha-beta T cells reportedly originated from several hundred expanded graft clones.

The CDR3 length is 13 residues. A TCRbeta library incorporating unique molecular identifiers was prepared. TCRdb reprocessed the PCR reads with MiXCR, giving one entry per CDR3 protein. The table includes almost 500,000 distinct CDR3 sequences, roughly a tenth detected once. On this clonotype itself: Its antigen is currently unknown. One end of the junction fails to match germline, which may point to a read error.

The V call is TRBV12-3 or TRBV12-4, the J call TRBJ2-1, with 14 bases lining up with TRBD2. The starting material was PBMCs, obtained before TCRalphabeta/CD19-depleted stem cell transplant. This clonotype was obtained from a child younger than 10 with inherited bone marrow failure, due to receive a stem cell transplant. CDR3 DNA: TGTGCCAGCAGTGCCATGACTAGCGGGAGGGCACTCTTC. It codes for CASSAMTSGRALF.